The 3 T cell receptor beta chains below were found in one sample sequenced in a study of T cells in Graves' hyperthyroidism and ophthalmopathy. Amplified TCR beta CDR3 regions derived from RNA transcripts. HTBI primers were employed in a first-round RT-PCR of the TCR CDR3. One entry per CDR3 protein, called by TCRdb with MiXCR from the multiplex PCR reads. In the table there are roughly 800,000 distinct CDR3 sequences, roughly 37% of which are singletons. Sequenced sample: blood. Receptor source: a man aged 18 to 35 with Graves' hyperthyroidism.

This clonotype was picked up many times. CDR3 sequence reads: CATSRGLENQPQHF. CDR3 coding DNA: TGTGCCACCAGTCGAGGGCTAGAGAATCAGCCCCAGCATTTT. The rearrangement uses TRBV24-1 and TRBJ1-5; D gene unclear. The V end lost 6 bases, the J end lost 4 bases, and 12 bases lay between the germline ends. The CDR3 is 14 amino acids. The V gene's germline CDR1 is KGHDR and CDR2 SFDVKD.

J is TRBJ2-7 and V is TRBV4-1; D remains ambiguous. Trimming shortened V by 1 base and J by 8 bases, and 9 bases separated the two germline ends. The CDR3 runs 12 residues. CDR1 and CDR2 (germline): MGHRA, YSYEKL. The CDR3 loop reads CASSQVSNQQYF. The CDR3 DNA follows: TGCGCCAGCAGCCAAGTGTCCAATCAGCAGTACTTC.

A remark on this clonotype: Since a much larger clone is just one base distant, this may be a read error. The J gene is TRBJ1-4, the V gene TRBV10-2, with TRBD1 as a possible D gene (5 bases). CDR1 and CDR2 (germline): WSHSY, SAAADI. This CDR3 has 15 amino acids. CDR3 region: CVSSDPGLLNEKLFF. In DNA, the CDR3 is TGCGTCAGCAGTGACCCAGGGTTATTAAACGAAAAACTGTTTTTT.